This T cell receptor (beta chain) was retrieved from a study of memory CD4+ T cells and cytomegalovirus serostatus. Study background: Healthy Belgian adult donors included about nine CMV-positive and about two dozen CMV-negative people.

A note on this clone: Its target is not known.

Clones were read by immunoSEQ multiplex PCR, and TCRdb kept only the in-frame ones, dropping some. The sample has some 56,000 clones, over 80% seen once; the top ten hold around 0.38%. Germline CDR1 is KGHSH and CDR2 is LQKENI. Trimming removed 3 bases from V and 5 bases from J; junction bases left unmatched: 5. CDR3 size: 14 residues. Whole-study results and caveats: Suggested: most of the CMV-linked TCR signature lies in CD4+ memory cells.

The sort gate was single viable CD3+CD4+CD8-CD45RO+ cells for memory CD4+ T cells. The V gene is TRBV18, the J gene TRBJ2-3, with 7 bases lining up with TRBD2. The receptor comes from an adult in good health and CMV-seronegative. The specimen sequenced was memory CD4+ T cells from blood. CDR3 sequence reads: CASSPGGAVDTQYF. CDR3 bases: TGTGCCAGCTCACCGGGAGGGGCCGTAGATACGCAGTATTTT.